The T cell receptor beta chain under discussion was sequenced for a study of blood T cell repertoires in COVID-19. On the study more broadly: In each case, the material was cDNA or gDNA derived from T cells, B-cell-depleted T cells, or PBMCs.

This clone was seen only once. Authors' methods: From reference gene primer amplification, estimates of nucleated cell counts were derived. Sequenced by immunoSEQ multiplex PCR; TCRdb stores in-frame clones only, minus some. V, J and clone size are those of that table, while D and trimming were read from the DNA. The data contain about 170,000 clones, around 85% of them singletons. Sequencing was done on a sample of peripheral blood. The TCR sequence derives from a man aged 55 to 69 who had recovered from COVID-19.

The CDR3 bases are TGTGCCAGCAGTTCCCTGACTACTAACACCGGGGAGCTGTTTTTT. Translating gives CASSSLTTNTGELFF. J is TRBJ2-2 and V is TRBV6-2 or TRBV6-3; D is perhaps TRBD2 (5 bases). Trimming removed 4 bases from V and 2 bases from J, with 11 bases in between. The CDR3 has 15 amino acids. The germline gives CDR1 MNHEY, CDR2 SVGEGT.